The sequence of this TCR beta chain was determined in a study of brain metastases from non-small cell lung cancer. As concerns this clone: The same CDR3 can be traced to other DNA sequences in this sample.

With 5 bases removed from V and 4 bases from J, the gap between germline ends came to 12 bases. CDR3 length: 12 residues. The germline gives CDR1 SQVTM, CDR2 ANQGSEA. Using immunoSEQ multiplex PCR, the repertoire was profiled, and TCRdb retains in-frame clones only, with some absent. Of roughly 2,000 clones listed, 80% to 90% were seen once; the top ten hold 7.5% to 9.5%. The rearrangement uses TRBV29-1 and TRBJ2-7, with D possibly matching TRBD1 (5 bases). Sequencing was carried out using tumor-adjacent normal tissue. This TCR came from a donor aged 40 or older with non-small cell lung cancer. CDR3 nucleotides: TGCAGCGTTCAGGGAAACGCTTACGAGCAGTACTTC. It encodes CSVQGNAYEQYF.